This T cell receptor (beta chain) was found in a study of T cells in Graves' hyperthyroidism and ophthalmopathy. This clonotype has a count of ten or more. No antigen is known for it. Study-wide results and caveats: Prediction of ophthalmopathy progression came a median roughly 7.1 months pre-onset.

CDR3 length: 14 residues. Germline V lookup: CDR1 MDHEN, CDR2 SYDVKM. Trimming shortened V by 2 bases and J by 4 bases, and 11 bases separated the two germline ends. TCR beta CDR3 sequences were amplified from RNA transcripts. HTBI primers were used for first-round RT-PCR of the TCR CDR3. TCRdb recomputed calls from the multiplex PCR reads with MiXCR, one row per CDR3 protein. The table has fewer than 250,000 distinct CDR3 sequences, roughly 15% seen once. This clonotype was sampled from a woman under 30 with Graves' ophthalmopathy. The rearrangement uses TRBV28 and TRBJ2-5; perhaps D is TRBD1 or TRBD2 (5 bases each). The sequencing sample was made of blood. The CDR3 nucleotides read TGTGCCAGCAGTTTAGTTTTTGGGGGAGAGACCCAGTACTTC. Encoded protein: CASSLVFGGETQYF.